This T cell receptor beta chain comes out of a study of CD8 T cells in Susac syndrome. Study-level information: There were Susac syndrome patients who were therapy-naive at blood draw, others on corticosteroids, and others on intravenous immunoglobulin alone.

V was shortened by 4 bases and J by 7 bases, with 14 bases between the two germline ends. This CDR3 spans 14 amino acids. The RNA, about 0.45 to 1 ug, was put through reverse transcription using random hexamers. A single record per CDR3 protein comes from TCRdb applying MiXCR to the immunoSEQ multiplex PCR reads. The table has about 180,000 distinct CDR3 sequences, 90% to 95% seen once. Sequencing was carried out using CD4+ T cells from PBMCs. This rearrangement joins TRBV12-3 or TRBV12-4 to TRBJ1-5; D unclear. The origin of this receptor is a human donor with Susac syndrome. The CDR3 sequence: CASSSSRVRQPQHF. CDR3 bases: TGTGCCAGCAGTTCCTCGAGGGTGCGGCAGCCCCAGCATTTT.